A selection of T cell receptor beta chains follows, all from one sample in a study of read filtering for tumor transcriptome and immune sequencing. TCRdb processed the reads anew with MiXCR; each CDR3 protein has one entry. The table includes around 30,000 distinct CDR3 sequences, about a fifth detected once. What was sequenced was a population of CD138-negative cells sorted from bone marrow. These receptors originate from a donor aged 40 or older with multiple myeloma. Both conserved end residues are part of each CDR3. Fields, in order: J gene, V gene, clone size, D gene, CDR3 DNA, CDR3 protein. D genes are given only for firm matches. Some rows have no size entry. The others give once, few or many, or a class for an expanded clone.

TRBJ2-3 TRBV10-3 many . TGTGCCATCGCCGGGCGGCGCACAGATACGCAGTATTTT CAIAGRRTDTQYF
TRBJ1-6 TRBV12-3/TRBV12-4 . . TGTGCCAGCAGTTTACAAGGCTCTGTTTCACCCCTCCACTTT CASSLQGSVSPLHF
TRBJ2-3 TRBV6-1 many TRBD1 TGTGCCAGCAGTCACAGGGGGCCAAGCACAGATACGCAGTATTTT CASSHRGPSTDTQYF
TRBJ2-1 TRBV11-2 many . TGTGCCAGCAGCCGAACAGGGATCGACAATGAGCAGTTCTTC CASSRTGIDNEQFF
TRBJ2-1 TRBV4-1 medium-sized . TGCGCCAGCAGCCAAGCCTGGGGCCCCTACAATGAGCAGTTCTTC CASSQAWGPYNEQFF
TRBJ1-1 TRBV2 many . TGTGCCAGCTTAAGGGAATTGGGCACTGAAGCTTTCTTT CASLRELGTEAFF
TRBJ1-1 TRBV2 many . TGTGCCAGCAGTGATTCGGGACAAAGCAACATGAACACTGAAGCTTTCTTT CASSDSGQSNMNTEAFF
TRBJ2-7 TRBV28 many . TGTGCCAGCAGTTTTGTCGGGGATTCGGGTGAGCAGTACTTC CASSFVGDSGEQYF
TRBJ1-4 TRBV12-3/TRBV12-4 few . TGTGCCAGCACCTTGGAGGGTAGAGAAAAACTGTTTTTT CASTLEGREKLFF
TRBJ2-7 TRBV5-4 many . TGTGCCAGCAGCTTGTCAGCTACGGACTACGAGCAGTACTTC CASSLSATDYEQYF
TRBJ2-7 TRBV30 few TRBD1 TGTGCCTGGACCTCGGGACAGGGGGGTTTTGAGCAGTACTTC CAWTSGQGGFEQYF
TRBJ2-1 TRBV7-8 many TRBD1 TGTGCCAGCAACCCTCCGGGACAGGGGCTGAGCTCCTACACTGAGCAGTTCTTC CASNPPGQGLSSYTEQFF
TRBJ2-1 TRBV7-9 medium-sized . TGTGCCAGCAGCTTAGGAGGGTCCAATGAGCAGTTCTTC CASSLGGSNEQFF
TRBJ1-1 TRBV7-2 . . TGTGCCAGCAGCCCAAGGAGAAGTAGGGGGTACATGAACACTGAAGCTTTCTTT CASSPRRSRGYMNTEAFF
TRBJ2-1 TRBV30 few TRBD2 TGTGCCTGGAGCAAACTAGCGGGATCGTCCAATGAGCAGTTCTTC CAWSKLAGSSNEQFF
TRBJ2-1 TRBV6-5 many TRBD1 TGTGCCAGCAGCACGGGACAGGGCGACAATGAGCAGTTCTTC CASSTGQGDNEQFF
TRBJ2-3 TRBV12-3/TRBV12-4 many TRBD2 TGTGCCAGCACCTATTCGGCGGGGGAAGATACGCAGTATTTT CASTYSAGEDTQYF
TRBJ2-7 TRBV7-2 many . TGTGCCAGCAGCTTACTGTATCGCGGAGGGTACGAGCAGTACTTC CASSLLYRGGYEQYF
TRBJ2-2 TRBV29-1 . TRBD1 TGCAGCGCGTATGGACAGGCGAACACCGGGGTGCTGTTTTTT CSAYGQANTGVLFF
TRBJ2-3 TRBV5-1 many TRBD2 TGCGCCAGCAGCTTCTTCCAGGGTAGCGGGACATACACAGATACGCAGTATTTT CASSFFQGSGTYTDTQYF
TRBJ2-5 TRBV20-1 few . TGCAGTGCTAGAGATCTTACGTGGGCCCACGTAGAGACCCAGTACTTC CSARDLTWAHVETQYF
TRBJ2-3 TRBV18 many TRBD1 TGTGCCAGCTCACCACCGGAACAGGGGACAGATACGCAGTATTTT CASSPPEQGTDTQYF
TRBJ2-7 TRBV20-1 many TRBD2 TGCAGTGCAGACCTTAGCGGGGGCTACGAGCAGTACTTC CSADLSGGYEQYF
TRBJ2-1 TRBV20-1 . . TGCAGTGCTACCCATCCGGGACACCAAAGCTCCTACAATGAGCAGTTCTTC CSATHPGHQSSYNEQFF
TRBJ2-3 TRBV5-5 many TRBD2 TGTGCCAGCAGGGATTTAGCGGGAATGACAGATACGCAGTATTTT CASRDLAGMTDTQYF
TRBJ1-1 TRBV5-5 many . TGTGCCAGCAGCTTACATAGGGGGAACACTGAAGCTTTCTTT CASSLHRGNTEAFF
TRBJ2-3 TRBV28 many TRBD1 TGTGCCAGCACCTCGGGACAGGGGGCATGGGATACGCAGTATTTT CASTSGQGAWDTQYF
TRBJ2-3 TRBV29-1 many . TGCAGCGTTGCTAGAGTGATGGATACGCAGTATTTT CSVARVMDTQYF
TRBJ2-4 TRBV5-4 many . TGTGCCAGCAGCAAACTAGACTTTGTGGGCAAAAACATTCAGTACTTC CASSKLDFVGKNIQYF
TRBJ1-1 TRBV28 few . TGTGCCAGCAGCAGGGGAGGGGGCACTGAAGCTTTCTTT CASSRGGGTEAFF
TRBJ2-6 TRBV5-6 many . TGTGCCAGCAGCTTCTACTCTGGGGCCAACGTCCTGACTTTC CASSFYSGANVLTF
TRBJ1-1 TRBV5-4 many TRBD1 TGTGCCAGCAGTCGAAGACAGGGGGATACTGAAGCTTTCTTT CASSRRQGDTEAFF
TRBJ2-3 TRBV11-2 many . TGTGCCAGCAGCTTCGGACCCAAAGATACGCAGTATTTT CASSFGPKDTQYF